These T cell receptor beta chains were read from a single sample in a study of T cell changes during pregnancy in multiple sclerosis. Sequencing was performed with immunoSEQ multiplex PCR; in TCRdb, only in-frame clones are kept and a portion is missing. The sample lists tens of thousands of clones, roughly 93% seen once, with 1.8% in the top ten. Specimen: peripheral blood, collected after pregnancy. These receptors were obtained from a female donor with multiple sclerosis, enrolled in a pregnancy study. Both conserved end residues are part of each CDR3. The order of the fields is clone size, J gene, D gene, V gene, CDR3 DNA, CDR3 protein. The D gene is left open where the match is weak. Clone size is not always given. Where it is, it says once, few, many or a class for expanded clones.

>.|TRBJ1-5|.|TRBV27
TGTGCCAGCAGTTTATCTCTCAATCAGCCCCAGCATTTT
CASSLSLNQPQHF
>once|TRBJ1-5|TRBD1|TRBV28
TGTGCCAGCAGTCCTACCTACCGAAAGGGGACAGGATTGAATCAGCCCCAGCATTTT
CASSPTYRKGTGLNQPQHF
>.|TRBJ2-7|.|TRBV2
TGTGCCAGCAGTGGAGAGGAGCAGTACTTC
CASSGEEQYF
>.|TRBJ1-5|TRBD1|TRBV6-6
TGTGCCAGCAGTCCCGGACAGGGAGGTAAGAGTCAGCCCCAGCATTTT
CASSPGQGGKSQPQHF
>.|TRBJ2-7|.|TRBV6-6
TGTGCCAGCAGTTACTCAAGGGACATCGATACCTACGAGCAGTACTTC
CASSYSRDIDTYEQYF
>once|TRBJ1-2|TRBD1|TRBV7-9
TGTGCCAGCAGCGCCAACCCGACAGGGCCTCGACGACTTTCCTATGGCTACACCTTC
CASSANPTGPRRLSYGYTF
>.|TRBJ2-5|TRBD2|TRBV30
TGTGCCTTCCTCGGACTAGCGGGAGGGACGGGGATCCCACGATACAAAGAGACCCAGTACTTC
CAFLGLAGGTGIPRYKETQYF
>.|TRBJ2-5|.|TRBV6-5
TGTGCCTGCCAAAGGGCAGGGAACCAAGAGACCCAGTACTTC
CACQRAGNQETQYF
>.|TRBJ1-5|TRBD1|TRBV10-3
TGTGCCAGCGGACAGGATAATCAGCCCCAGCATTTT
CASGQDNQPQHF
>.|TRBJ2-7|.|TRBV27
TGTGCCAGCAGCCTCCTTCCAGACACCTCCTACGAGCAGTACTTC
CASSLLPDTSYEQYF
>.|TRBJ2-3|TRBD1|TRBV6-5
TGTGCCAGCAGTTACTCTGGGACAGGGGCTGATACGCAGTATTTT
CASSYSGTGADTQYF
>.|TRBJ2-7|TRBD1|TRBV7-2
TGTGCCAGCAGCCCAGGACAGGTGAGCTCCTACGAGCAGTACTTC
CASSPGQVSSYEQYF
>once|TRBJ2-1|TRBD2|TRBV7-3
TGTGCCAGCAGCTTAAGACTAGCGGGGAACAATGAGCAGTTCTTC
CASSLRLAGNNEQFF
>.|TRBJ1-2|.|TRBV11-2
TGTGCCAGCAGCGTAGTAGGGACGTTACAGGGCCACTATGGCTACACCTTC
CASSVVGTLQGHYGYTF
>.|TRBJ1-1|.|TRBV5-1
TGCGCCAGCAGCTTGTCGGTATCGGAGACTGAAGCTTTCTTT
CASSLSVSETEAFF
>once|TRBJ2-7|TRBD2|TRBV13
TGTGCCAGCAGCAGAACTAGCGGGAGTTACCGAGAGCAGTACTTC
CASSRTSGSYREQYF
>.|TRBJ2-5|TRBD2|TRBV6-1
TGTGCCAGCAGTGAAGGACTAGCGGAGACCCAGTACTTC
CASSEGLAETQYF
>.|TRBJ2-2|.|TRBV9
TGTGCCAGCAGCGTAGCAGCGAGGAACACCGGGGAGCTGTTTTTT
CASSVAARNTGELFF
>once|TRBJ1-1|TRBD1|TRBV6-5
TGTGCCAGCAGTTACTCAGACAGGGGGCGAGGCGCTGAAGCTTTCTTT
CASSYSDRGRGAEAFF
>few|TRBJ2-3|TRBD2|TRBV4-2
TGTGCCAGCAGCCGGACTAGCGGGAGCGCAGATACGCAGTATTTT
CASSRTSGSADTQYF
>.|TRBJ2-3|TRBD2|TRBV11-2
TGTGCCAGCAGCCAGGGACTAGGCCTCGGTACGCAGTATTTT
CASSQGLGLGTQYF
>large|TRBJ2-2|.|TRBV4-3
TGCGCCAGCAGCCAATATGAGGGAAGCACCGGGGAGCTGTTTTTT
CASSQYEGSTGELFF
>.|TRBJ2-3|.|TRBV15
TGTGCCACCCGCGGGATACGCACAGATACGCAGTATTTT
CATRGIRTDTQYF
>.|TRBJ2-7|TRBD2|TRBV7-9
TGTGCCAGCAGCCAGGGACTAGCGAGTTACGAGCAGTACTTC
CASSQGLASYEQYF
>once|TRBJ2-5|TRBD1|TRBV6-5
TGTGCCAGCAGTCAACAGGGGGCGAGCCAAGAGACCCAGTACTTC
CASSQQGASQETQYF
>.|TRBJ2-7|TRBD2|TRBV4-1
TGCGCCAGCAGCCAAAGGGGACTAGCGGGAGAGGCCTACGAGCAGTACTTC
CASSQRGLAGEAYEQYF
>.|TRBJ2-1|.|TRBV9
TGTGCCAGCAGCGTAGAAGGCAGGCGATACAATGAGCAGTTCTTC
CASSVEGRRYNEQFF